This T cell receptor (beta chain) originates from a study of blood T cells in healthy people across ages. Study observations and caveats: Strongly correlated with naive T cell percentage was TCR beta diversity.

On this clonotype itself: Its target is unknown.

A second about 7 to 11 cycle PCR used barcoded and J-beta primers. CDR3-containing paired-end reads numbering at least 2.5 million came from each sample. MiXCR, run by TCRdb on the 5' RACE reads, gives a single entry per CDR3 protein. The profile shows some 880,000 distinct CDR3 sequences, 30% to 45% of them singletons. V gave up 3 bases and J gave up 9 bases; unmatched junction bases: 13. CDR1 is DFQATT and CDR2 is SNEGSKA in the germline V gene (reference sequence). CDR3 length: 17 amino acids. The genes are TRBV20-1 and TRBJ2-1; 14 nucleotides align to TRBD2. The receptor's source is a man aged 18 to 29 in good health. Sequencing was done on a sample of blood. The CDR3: CSARGTSGGIFSGEQFF. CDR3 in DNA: TGCAGTGCTAGGGGGACTAGCGGGGGCATATTCAGTGGTGAGCAGTTCTTC.